This T cell receptor (beta chain) derives from a study of T cell responses to AZD1222 COVID-19 vaccine. The CDR3 is made up of 11 amino acids. The V segment lost 8 bases and the J segment 13 bases; nucleotides outside the gene matches: 10. Germline assignment: CDR1 SQVTM and CDR2 ANQGSEA. Assay used: immunoSEQ multiplex PCR; TCRdb lists only in-frame clones, some missing. The repertoire holds roughly 140,000 clones, with around nine tenths as singletons. This chain connects TRBV29-1 to TRBJ2-2, with 7 bases identical to TRBD1. The receptor's source is an adult in good health. Here the sequenced sample was peripheral blood, taken on day 0 of AZD1222 vaccination. CDR3 DNA sequence: TGCAGCAGCCGGGACAGCGACATGCTGTTTTTT. Amino acids: CSSRDSDMLFF.